This T cell receptor (beta chain) was retrieved from a study of T-cell memory formation after mild COVID-19. Study summary: For the most part, TCR clusters were specific to one donor. General study findings and limits: A subset of responding clones appeared in pre-infection memory, suggesting cross-reactive memory joined.

The CDR3 length is 15 residues. Germline-derived CDR1 and CDR2 are LGHNA and YSLEER. V was pared by 0 bases and J by 5 bases, with 13 bases between. This clonotype was observed many times. No antigen is known for it. 5'RACE with constant-segment primers yielded barcoded, UMI-tagged TCR alpha and TCR beta cDNA libraries. TCRdb re-called the 5' RACE reads with MiXCR, one entry per CDR3 protein. The table includes tens of thousands of distinct CDR3 sequences, around 12% detected once. The chain combines TRBV4-3 with TRBJ2-5; D is unclear. Sequenced material: PBMCs or a T cell subset sorted from them (not recorded which). The receptor's source is a man aged 18-30 years who had mild COVID-19 (a few samples of this study predate the infection). Cell type and time point are not known. The CDR3 is CASSQEANRPETQYF. The CDR3 region has the DNA TGCGCCAGCAGCCAAGAGGCCAACCGCCCGGAGACCCAGTACTTC.